A single TCR beta chain is shown here with its context. Its antigen is unknown. No much larger clone is present one base from it, and per-base qualities are unavailable. The record originates from a study of blood T cells in healthy people across ages (dated by TCRdb to between 2015 and 2016). Study-level background: Template switching captured roughly one uniquely barcoded TCR beta cDNA molecule per two T cells in model experiments. To track age-related changes in TCR beta repertoire diversity, the study relied on deep sequencing normalized with unique cDNA molecular identifiers. The donors were divided into four age groups: young (average approximately 16 years), middle-aged (about 41), aged (approximately 64) and long-lived (82). To avoid experimental bias, donors of different ages were spread randomly across the sequencing lanes. The study analyzed two additional independent replicas of 1 million unique cDNA reads from the same blood draw for two donors, one aged 18 to 29 and one aged 80 or older.

The roughly 39 donors, aged 6 to 90 years, were systemically healthy Caucasian individuals from Russia. About 10 milliliters of peripheral blood were collected from each donor into EDTA-treated Vacutainer tubes. Ficoll-Paque density-gradient centrifugation was used to isolate PBMCs, with at least 6 million per sample. Total RNA was extracted from PBMCs with Trizol reagent, with at least 5 micrograms obtained per sample. For every donor, an aliquot of PBMCs went through flow cytometry to measure the percentages of naive CD45RAhigh/CD27high T cells. The paper as a whole reports these results and caveats: Estimates of total diversity from one million sequenced T cells were regarded as lower bounds and underestimates. Conclusive comparison of naive and antigen-experienced compartments was prevented by the profiling of bulk unsorted PBMCs. As age increased, observed TCR beta diversity per million T cells dropped in a roughly linear way, and a significant reduction was already evident by age 40. A strong correlation was found between observed TCR beta diversity and the percentage of naive T cells measured by flow cytometry. Compared with the aged group, the long-lived group had more naive CD4+ T cells, fewer expanded clones and increased TCR diversity, suggesting age selection. The CMV infection status of donors was not known, potentially confounding age-related changes in expanded clonotypes.

Via the germline V gene (reference sequence), CDR1 is DFQATT and CDR2 SNEGSKA. The CDR3 covers 11 residues, taking in both the cysteine and the phenylalanine. The read is trimmed to its CDR3 DNA, 33 bases read in frame from base 1. Libraries were prepared through 5' RACE. Sequencer: Illumina HiSeq 2500. A second PCR of about 6 to 11 cycles was performed with a sample-barcoded 5' primer and a J-beta primer mix. Each TCR beta cDNA molecule received a unique molecular identifier from a template-switch 5' adaptor carrying 12 random nucleotides. Each sample yielded at least 2.5 million CDR3-containing paired-end reads. First-strand cDNA was synthesized from all RNA with the Mint cDNA synthesis kit, primed by a TRBC-specific oligonucleotide. Following uracil-DNA glycosylase treatment, all cDNA underwent a first 18-cycle PCR with the universal primers M1SS and BC2_uni_R. Concerning the study's data processing: For normalization, 1 million high-quality reads were randomly selected from each sample, with every read carrying a distinct molecular identifier. Reads sharing molecular identifiers were discarded rather than binned into consensus sequences. CDR3 identification, clonotype clustering and error correction used MiTCR with a Q25 quality threshold and the strictest error-elimination algorithm. A nonparametric unseen species model with Euler transformation was used to estimate a lower bound on total TCR beta diversity. Clones were called with MiXCR by TCRdb after fastp trimmed the public reads at Q25, and only in-frame beta chains were retained. Identical CDR3 protein sequences are pooled into one entry, listed with their most common genes and DNA. What appears here as the V and J calls and clone size reflects TCRdb's work, not the paper's. The sample table contains under 750,000 distinct CDR3 sequences; only one count was recorded for roughly 48% of them. The ten largest clones add up to about 26% of the sample.

The source of this sequence is an elderly man in good health. The rearranged segments are TRBV20-1 and TRBJ1-2; the D gene identity is not certain. Sequencing was done on a sample of blood. The CDR3 protein is CTPSRTDGYTF. In nucleotide form, the sequence is TGCACTCCCTCCCGGACGGATGGCTACACCTTC.